The rows below give T cell receptor beta chains drawn from one sample of a study of beta chain features in type 1 diabetes. The method was immunoSEQ multiplex PCR; TCRdb's version includes in-frame clones alone and lacks a portion of them. The sample comprises about 230,000 clones, roughly 17% of which are singletons, and approximately 0.086% rests with the top ten. Sequencing input: naive CD4+ T cells from blood. Receptor source: a man aged 25 to 45 with type 1 diabetes. The CDR3 runs from the conserved cysteine through the conserved F or W. D genes are given only for firm matches. Not every row has a clone size; where given, it reads once, few, many or a size class.

>TRBV28|NA|TRBJ2-7|few
CASSLSSTYEQYF
TGTGCCAGCAGTTTGTCTTCTACCTACGAGCAGTACTTC
>TRBV16|NA|TRBJ2-7|few
CASSQSGYEQYF
TGTGCCAGCAGCCAATCGGGCTACGAGCAGTACTTC
>TRBV9|NA|TRBJ2-5|NA
CASSAGGQETQYF
TGTGCCAGCAGCGCTGGGGGGCAGGAGACCCAGTACTTC
>TRBV7-2|NA|TRBJ2-4|few
CASSLFFNIQYF
TGTGCCAGCAGCCTATTTTTTAACATTCAGTACTTC
>TRBV5-1|TRBD1|TRBJ2-5|few
CASSFGTGQETQYF
TGCGCCAGCAGCTTCGGGACAGGCCAAGAGACCCAGTACTTC
>TRBV10-1|NA|TRBJ2-1|few
CASSYPGNPKEQFF
TGCGCCAGCAGTTACCCAGGGAACCCCAAAGAGCAGTTCTTC
>TRBV30|NA|TRBJ1-1|few
CAWSRVLNTEAFF
TGTGCCTGGAGTAGAGTATTGAACACTGAAGCTTTCTTT
>TRBV5-4|NA|TRBJ2-6|NA
CASSLEATSGANVLTF
TGTGCCAGCAGCTTGGAGGCCACCTCTGGGGCCAACGTCCTGACTTTC
>TRBV9|NA|TRBJ1-1|few
CASSVQADMNTEAFF
TGTGCCAGCAGCGTCCAGGCAGATATGAACACTGAAGCTTTCTTT
>TRBV29-1|TRBD1|TRBJ2-5|NA
CSASGQGAWEGQETQYF
TGCAGCGCCTCGGGACAGGGGGCATGGGAAGGCCAAGAGACCCAGTACTTC
>TRBV7-9|NA|TRBJ2-7|NA
CASSRGQVLKKYF
TGTGCCAGCAGCCGAGGACAAGTCCTAAAGAAGTACTTC
>TRBV9|TRBD2|TRBJ2-1|few
CASSVGGRGYNEQFF
TGTGCCAGCAGCGTGGGAGGGAGGGGCTACAATGAGCAGTTCTTC
>TRBV7-3|TRBD1|TRBJ1-2|NA
CASSSGGFYGYTF
TGTGCCAGCAGCTCAGGGGGCTTCTATGGCTACACCTTC
>TRBV11-1|TRBD1|TRBJ2-5|NA
CASSLKYRGETQYF
TGTGCCAGCAGCTTAAAGTACAGGGGGGAGACCCAGTACTTC
>TRBV29-1|TRBD2|TRBJ2-3|NA
CSVAGTSGLADTQYF
TGCAGCGTCGCAGGGACTAGCGGCCTCGCAGATACGCAGTATTTT
>TRBV5-1|NA|TRBJ2-1|NA
CASSLREYNEQFF
TGCGCCAGCAGCTTGCGGGAATACAATGAGCAGTTCTTC
>TRBV29-1|TRBD1|TRBJ2-1|few
CSVARTGSYNEQFF
TGCAGCGTGGCAAGGACAGGTTCCTACAATGAGCAGTTCTTC
>TRBV7-9|NA|TRBJ1-4|NA
CASSRKRTGSNEKLFF
TGTGCCAGCAGCAGGAAGAGAACAGGGTCGAATGAAAAACTGTTTTTT